The next 13 T cell receptor beta chains were all read from a single sample in a study of blood T cell repertoires in COVID-19. Assay used: immunoSEQ multiplex PCR; TCRdb lists only in-frame clones, some missing. This table has a few hundred thousand clones, around 92% appearing once. Sequences were obtained from peripheral blood. Receptors originate from a man aged 35-49 years with acute or convalescent COVID-19.

This chain uses TRBV6-4 with TRBJ2-6; the match to TRBD2 covers 8 bases. CDR1 MRHNA and CDR2 SNTAGT come from the germline V gene. V gave up 2 bases and J gave up 2 bases; unmatched junction bases: 17. This CDR3 is 21 amino acids long. The CDR3 reads CASSDTPRPGRAGTGANVLTF. DNA for the CDR3: TGTGCCAGCAGTGACACACCACGTCCCGGGAGGGCCGGAACTGGGGCCAACGTCCTGACTTTC.

The chain carries TRBV5-4 and TRBJ1-1; D may be TRBD1 (6 bases). The CDR3 totals 13 residues. The germline V gene has CDR1 SGHNT and CDR2 YYREEE (reference sequence). V lost 5 bases to trimming and J lost 5 bases, with 13 bases between them. CDR3 residues: CASRGAGATEAFF. Here the CDR3 DNA reads TGTGCCAGCAGGGGGGCGGGGGCTACTGAAGCTTTCTTT.

CDR3 DNA: TGCGCCAGCAGCCAGGGACAGGGGGCGGTGAACACTGAAGCTTTCTTT. Residues: CASSQGQGAVNTEAFF. The chain uses TRBV4-1 and TRBJ1-1; 12 positions match TRBD1. The germline V gene has CDR1 MGHRA and CDR2 YSYEKL. J gave up 0 bases and V 3 bases, and 2 bases lay outside the gene matches. This CDR3 comprises 16 residues.

The chain joins TRBV9 to TRBJ2-5; 8 nucleotides line up with TRBD2. The V and J ends lost 0 bases and 4 bases, in that order; junction bases with no gene match: 5. Germline-derived CDR1 and CDR2 are SGDLS and YYNGEE. This CDR3 region has 15 residues. The chain's CDR3 is CASSVDNSGVETQYF. The CDR3 DNA reads as TGTGCCAGCAGCGTAGATAATAGCGGGGTAGAGACCCAGTACTTC.

The chain is built from TRBV14 and TRBJ1-1, with 9 bases identical to TRBD1. The germline V gene has CDR1 SGHDN and CDR2 FVKESK. The CDR3 length is 14 residues. V was pared by 4 bases and J by 3 bases, with 3 bases of the junction left unmatched. In DNA form, the CDR3 reads TGTGCCAGCAGCCTTCGACAGGGGGACACTGAAGCTTTCTTT. Its translation is CASSLRQGDTEAFF.

This chain's CDR3 is CSVGGTSGETQYF. Written as DNA, the CDR3 is TGCAGCGTCGGGGGGACTAGCGGAGAGACCCAGTACTTC. The rearrangement links TRBV29-1 to TRBJ2-5, with TRBD2 matching over 11 bases. The CDR3 contains 13 residues. With V trimmed by 6 bases and J by 4 bases, 4 bases remained unmatched. Germline V gives CDR1 SQVTM, CDR2 ANQGSEA.

This sequence joins TRBV29-1 and TRBJ1-1, with 7 nucleotides matching TRBD1. Germline loops: CDR1 SQVTM, CDR2 ANQGSEA. The V and J ends lost 7 bases and 4 bases, in that order; junction bases with no gene match: 6. CDR3 length: 12 residues. CDR3 bases: TGCAGCGCCTGGGACAGAGGCACTGAAGCTTTCTTT. Translated, it gives CSAWDRGTEAFF.

CDR3 DNA sequence: TGTGCCAGCAGCTTACCAGCGGGCCTCACCACCGGGGAGCTGTTTTTT. The encoded protein is CASSLPAGLTTGELFF. This chain joins TRBV7-8 and TRBJ2-2, with D possibly matching TRBD2 (6 bases). From germline, CDR1 is SGHVS and CDR2 FQNEAQ. Trimming cost V 2 bases and J 4 bases, with 14 bases left between them. The CDR3 sequence is 16 residues long.

The chain joins TRBV16 to TRBJ1-1; D unclear. Germline V CDR1 and CDR2: KGHSY, FQNENV. CDR3 length equals 14 residues. The germline V and J ends were trimmed by 0 bases and 1 base, with 6 bases remaining between them. The CDR3: CASSQSSGNTEAFF. In nucleotides, the CDR3 is TGTGCCAGCAGCCAATCATCCGGGAACACTGAAGCTTTCTTT.

The chain links TRBV5-4 to TRBJ1-6, with 7 bases aligning to TRBD1. Germline V CDR1 and CDR2: SGHNT, YYREEE (reference sequence). This CDR3 is built from 14 residues. The V segment lost 4 bases and the J segment 6 bases; nucleotides outside the gene matches: 4. DNA for the CDR3: TGTGCCAGCAGCCCCGGGACAGTTAATTCACCCCTCCACTTT. This sequence encodes CASSPGTVNSPLHF.

This chain links TRBV28 with TRBJ2-7, with 8 bases lining up with TRBD1. This CDR3 comprises 15 residues. J was trimmed by 3 bases and V by 5 bases; bases with no gene match: 9. CDR1 and CDR2 (germline): MDHEN, SYDVKM. The CDR3 nucleotides are TGTGCCAGCAGTGCAGTCGGGACAGGTTTCTACGAGCAGTACTTC. It codes for CASSAVGTGFYEQYF.

The chain carries TRBV6-5 and TRBJ1-1; D call uncertain. CDR3 size: 13 residues. In germline, CDR1 is MNHEY, CDR2 SVGAGI. V lost 0 bases and J 7 bases, leaving 9 bases between the germline ends. For the CDR3, the DNA is TGTGCCAGCAGTTACTCGAGGGCGAGTGAAGCTTTCTTT. Its translation is CASSYSRASEAFF.

The chain has TRBV7-9 and TRBJ1-1; 9 bases align to TRBD1. J lost 4 bases, V lost 6 bases, and 3 bases had no gene match. CDR1 and CDR2 from the germline V gene are SEHNR and FQNEAQ (reference sequence). There are 13 residues in the CDR3. The CDR3, as DNA: TGTGCCAGCAGGTCGACAGGGGGCACTGAAGCTTTCTTT. It encodes CASRSTGGTEAFF.